These T cell receptor beta chains were read from a single sample in a study of PD-1 blockade in classical Hodgkin lymphoma. The table came from immunoSEQ multiplex PCR; TCRdb's copy has only in-frame clones and leaves some out. The repertoire holds about 44,000 clones, with roughly 65% as singletons. This sample comprised peripheral blood mononuclear cells (PBMCs), obtained before the fourth cycle of nivolumab. Source of these receptors: a human donor with classical Hodgkin lymphoma. The CDR3 runs from the conserved cysteine through the conserved F or W. Each record gives: clone size, V gene, D gene, J gene, CDR3 protein, CDR3 DNA. A D gene is named only where the DNA matches it firmly. A clone size is listed for some rows: how often the clone was seen (once, few, many), or a class if it is expanded.

-,TRBV18,-,TRBJ2-1,CASSPRRVSSYNEQFF,TGTGCCAGCTCACCACGACGGGTGAGCTCCTACAATGAGCAGTTCTTC
-,TRBV19,TRBD2,TRBJ2-1,CASSILGTSGASSYNEQFF,TGTGCCAGTAGTATACTTGGGACTAGCGGGGCGAGCTCCTACAATGAGCAGTTCTTC
-,TRBV5-1,-,TRBJ1-1,CASSAGDNTEAFF,TGCGCCAGCAGCGCAGGGGATAACACTGAAGCTTTCTTT
-,TRBV28,TRBD2,TRBJ2-7,CASSLISSGSDNEQYF,TGTGCCAGCAGTTTAATATCTAGCGGGAGTGACAACGAGCAGTACTTC
-,TRBV10-3,TRBD1,TRBJ1-4,CAISEQGLELFF,TGTGCCATCAGTGAACAGGGGTTGGAACTGTTTTTT
-,TRBV5-8,-,TRBJ2-1,CASSLVRGWQFF,TGTGCCAGCAGCTTGGTCCGGGGGTGGCAGTTCTTC
few,TRBV10-3,TRBD1,TRBJ2-7,CATWDRGGLYEQYF,TGTGCCACATGGGACAGGGGGGGGCTCTACGAGCAGTACTTC
-,TRBV18,-,TRBJ2-5,CASSPRADKETQYF,TGTGCCAGCTCACCACGGGCGGATAAAGAGACCCAGTACTTC
-,TRBV19,-,TRBJ2-1,CASSIGSGTLYEQFF,TGTGCCAGTAGTATCGGCTCGGGCACCTTATACGAGCAGTTCTTC
-,TRBV15,-,TRBJ1-2,CATSRLINYGYTF,TGTGCCACCAGCAGACTGATTAACTATGGCTACACCTTC
-,TRBV28,-,TRBJ2-3,CASSTGSTDTQYF,TGTGCCAGCTCAACGGGCAGCACAGATACGCAGTATTTT
medium-sized,TRBV19,-,TRBJ1-3,CASSMTGGGNTIYF,TGTGCCAGTAGTATGACGGGTGGAGGAAACACCATATATTTT
-,TRBV9,-,TRBJ1-2,CASSVAQNYGYTF,TGTGCCAGCAGCGTAGCCCAAAACTATGGCTACACCTTC
-,TRBV28,TRBD1,TRBJ1-2,CASSAGTGRGYTF,TGTGCCAGCAGTGCGGGGACAGGGCGAGGCTACACCTTC
few,TRBV7-2,TRBD1,TRBJ2-7,CASRIQGATGYEQYF,TGTGCCAGCAGAATACAGGGGGCCACAGGCTACGAGCAGTACTTC
once,TRBV4-1,-,TRBJ2-3,CASSQDTGISTDTQYF,TGCGCCAGCAGCCAAGATACGGGCATAAGCACAGATACGCAGTATTTT
-,TRBV18,-,TRBJ2-5,CASSPGVVETQYF,TGTGCCAGCTCCCCCGGGGTAGTAGAGACCCAGTACTTC
few,TRBV18,TRBD1,TRBJ2-2,CASSQTGGGPNTGELFF,TGTGCCAGCTCACAAACAGGGGGTGGACCGAACACCGGGGAGCTGTTTTTT
-,TRBV6-1,-,TRBJ2-3,CASRAGGITDTQYF,TGTGCCAGCAGGGCAGGGGGGATCACAGATACGCAGTATTTT
-,TRBV7-2,-,TRBJ2-7,CASSMDTFYEQYF,TGTGCCAGCAGCATGGACACCTTCTACGAGCAGTACTTC
-,TRBV2,-,TRBJ2-5,CASSDSLPSAQYF,TGTGCCAGCAGTGACTCACTCCCCAGTGCCCAGTACTTC
once,TRBV2,-,TRBJ1-4,CASSDNARGRGTNEKLFF,TGTGCCAGCAGCGACAATGCGAGAGGGCGCGGGACTAATGAAAAACTGTTTTTT
many,TRBV7-9,TRBD1,TRBJ1-6,CASSLDALGQGSPLHF,TGTGCCAGCAGCTTAGACGCTTTGGGACAGGGTTCACCCCTCCACTTT
few,TRBV7-2,-,TRBJ2-7,CASSLGGAGVSGEQYF,TGTGCCAGCAGCCTAGGGGGGGCAGGGGTTTCGGGTGAGCAGTACTTC
-,TRBV28,-,TRBJ2-7,CASRVRVGQTYEQYF,TGTGCCAGCAGGGTTCGTGTAGGACAGACCTACGAGCAGTACTTC
-,TRBV6-6,TRBD1,TRBJ2-2,CASSSRTGHTGELFF,TGTGCCAGCTCCTCAAGGACAGGACACACCGGGGAGCTGTTTTTT
-,TRBV30,-,TRBJ2-7,CAWRKGGSIHEQYF,TGTGCCTGGAGAAAAGGCGGGTCAATCCACGAGCAGTACTTC
-,TRBV5-1,TRBD1,TRBJ2-1,CASSRGQEYNEQFF,TGCGCCAGCAGCAGAGGACAGGAGTACAATGAGCAGTTCTTC
few,TRBV28,TRBD1,TRBJ1-5,CASFPGTGSNQPQHF,TGTGCCAGCTTTCCCGGGACAGGGTCAAATCAGCCCCAGCATTTT
few,TRBV7-2,-,TRBJ1-1,CASSLFGGWGSTEAFF,TGTGCCAGCAGCTTATTTGGGGGATGGGGTTCCACTGAAGCTTTCTTT
-,TRBV30,-,TRBJ1-2,CAWAPTTGDYGYTF,TGTGCCTGGGCCCCTACCACCGGGGACTATGGCTACACCTTC
-,TRBV19,TRBD1,TRBJ1-2,CASSIGLDRNYGYTF,TGTGCCAGTAGTATAGGGCTGGACAGGAACTATGGCTACACCTTC
-,TRBV10-3,-,TRBJ2-3,CAISEGGYTDTQYF,TGTGCCATCAGTGAAGGCGGTTACACAGATACGCAGTATTTT
-,TRBV25-1,TRBD1,TRBJ1-3,CASADREVYGNTIYF,TGTGCCAGTGCAGACAGGGAAGTTTACGGAAACACCATATATTTT
-,TRBV18,TRBD1,TRBJ2-1,CASSERQGTDNEQFF,TGTGCCAGCTCAGAGAGACAGGGAACCGACAATGAGCAGTTCTTC
-,TRBV20-1,-,TRBJ1-5,CSARRQPQHF,TGCAGTGCTAGACGTCAGCCCCAGCATTTT
-,TRBV6-5,TRBD1,TRBJ2-2,CASSETGTGTGELFF,TGTGCCAGCAGCGAGACCGGGACAGGGACCGGGGAGCTGTTTTTT
-,TRBV30,-,TRBJ1-5,CAWSSSPQPQHF,TGTGCCTGGAGTAGCAGTCCCCAGCCCCAGCATTTT
-,TRBV7-2,TRBD2,TRBJ2-5,CASSPRSGTRFWETQYF,TGTGCCAGCAGCCCCCGCTCCGGGACTAGATTTTGGGAGACCCAGTACTTC
once,TRBV7-2,-,TRBJ1-5,CASSLGSLRLNQPQHF,TGTGCCAGCAGCTTAGGGTCCCTTCGGCTCAATCAGCCCCAGCATTTT
few,TRBV2,-,TRBJ1-2,CASSDNGGQMDGYTF,TGTGCCAGCAGTGATAATGGGGGGCAGATGGATGGCTACACCTTC
many,TRBV5-8,-,TRBJ1-6,CASSSGQINSPLHF,TGTGCCAGCAGCTCTGGACAGATAAATTCACCCCTCCACTTT
-,TRBV28,TRBD1,TRBJ1-2,CASSFLVQGAGYTF,TGTGCCAGCAGTTTTTTGGTACAGGGGGCCGGCTACACCTTC
-,TRBV21-1,-,TRBJ2-1,CASSPRDRAGNNEQFF,TGTGCCAGCAGCCCCCGGGACAGGGCGGGAAACAATGAGCAGTTCTTC
many,TRBV19,-,TRBJ2-1,CASSMELYNEQFF,TGTGCCAGTAGTATGGAACTTTACAATGAGCAGTTCTTC
-,TRBV7-2,-,TRBJ2-3,CASSLSQATADTQYF,TGTGCCAGCAGCTTATCCCAGGCGACGGCAGATACGCAGTATTTT
few,TRBV19,-,TRBJ1-6,CASSPPTGIHNSPLHF,TGTGCCAGTAGTCCACCGACAGGCATTCACAATTCACCCCTCCACTTT
-,TRBV28,-,TRBJ2-2,CASSRPGANGELFF,TGTGCCAGCAGCCGCCCCGGGGCAAACGGGGAGCTGTTTTTT
few,TRBV7-2,TRBD2,TRBJ2-7,CASSLVAGEYEQYF,TGTGCCAGCAGCTTAGTAGCGGGAGAATACGAGCAGTACTTC